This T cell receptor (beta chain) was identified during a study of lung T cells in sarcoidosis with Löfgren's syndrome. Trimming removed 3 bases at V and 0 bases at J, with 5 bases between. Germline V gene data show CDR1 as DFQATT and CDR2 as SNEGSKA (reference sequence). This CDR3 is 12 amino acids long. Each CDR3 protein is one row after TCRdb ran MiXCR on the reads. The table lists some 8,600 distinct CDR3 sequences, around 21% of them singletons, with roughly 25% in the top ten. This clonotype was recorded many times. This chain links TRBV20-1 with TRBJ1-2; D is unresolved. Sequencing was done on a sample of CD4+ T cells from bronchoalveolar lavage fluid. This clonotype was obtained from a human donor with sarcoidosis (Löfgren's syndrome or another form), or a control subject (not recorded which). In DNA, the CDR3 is TGCAGTGCTAGCATGGCTAACTATGGCTACACCTTC. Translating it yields CSASMANYGYTF.